Below are 31 T cell receptor beta chains sequenced from a single sample in a study of cytomegalovirus exposure and HLA in healthy donors. Primers for the PCR totalled 60 Vbeta and 13 Jbeta. TCRdb keeps only in-frame clones here, not all; method: immunoSEQ multiplex PCR. Of fewer than 300,000 clones in the sample, about four fifths were seen once. The sequenced material came from PBMCs. The receptors derive from a girl aged 2-9 years in good health and CMV-seronegative.

This chain joins TRBV12-5 and TRBJ1-4; D ambiguous. Germline V gives CDR1 LGHNT, CDR2 FRNRAP. The V gene lost 6 bases and the J gene lost 2 bases, with 10 bases spanning the gap. CDR3 size: 14 residues. The CDR3 bases are TGTGCTAGTGGCCGAGGGAAGACTAATGAAAAACTGTTTTTT. Encoded protein: CASGRGKTNEKLFF.

V and J are TRBV30 and TRBJ2-3; the match to TRBD2 covers 13 bases. CDR1 and CDR2 (germline): GTSNPN, SVGIG (reference sequence). Trimming removed 0 bases from V and 2 bases from J; junction bases left unmatched: 8. CDR3 size: 18 residues. The chain's CDR3 is CAWSVPRTSGSYTDTQYF. The CDR3 nucleotides read TGTGCCTGGAGTGTACCCCGGACTAGCGGGAGTTACACAGATACGCAGTATTTT.

The chain is built from TRBV5-4 and TRBJ1-3; 10 positions agree with TRBD1. The CDR3 covers 17 residues. V lost 5 bases and J lost 4; bases outside the gene matches: 12. Germline-derived CDR1 and CDR2 are SGHNT and YYREEE (reference sequence). The CDR3 reads CASSLSLGQGTGNTIYF. The CDR3 DNA follows: TGTGCCAGCAGTTTGAGTCTGGGACAGGGGACAGGAAACACCATATATTTT.

The V call is TRBV7-9, the J call TRBJ2-1, with a tentative D call TRBD1 (6 bases). The V and J ends lost 7 bases and 5 bases respectively, with 12 bases between them. CDR1 SEHNR and CDR2 FQNEAQ come from the germline V gene (reference sequence). This CDR3 has 13 residues. DNA for the CDR3: TGTGCCAGCACCCGGACAGTAAACAATGAGCAGTTCTTC. This encodes CASTRTVNNEQFF.

CDR3 sequence: CASSLAGDGETQYF. CDR3 DNA: TGTGCCAGCAGCTTAGCAGGGGATGGGGAGACCCAGTACTTC. The genes are TRBV7-9 and TRBJ2-5, with TRBD1 as a possible D gene (5 bases). This CDR3 contains 14 residues. V lost 0 bases to trimming and J lost 5 bases, with 10 bases between them. Germline lookup yields CDR1 SEHNR and CDR2 FQNEAQ (reference sequence).

V and J are TRBV7-2 and TRBJ2-3; the match to TRBD2 covers 11 bases. V shed 5 bases, J shed 4 bases, and the junction held 11 bases outside the gene matches. CDR3 size: 17 residues. CDR1 is SGHTA, CDR2 FQGNSA, per germline. CDR3 nucleotides: TGTGCCAGCAGCAATCCACTAGCGGGAGTGGGCCCAGATACGCAGTATTTT. This gives the protein CASSNPLAGVGPDTQYF.

The rearrangement joins TRBV28 to TRBJ2-1, with no clear D. The CDR3 sequence is 15 residues long. The V end was cut by 6 bases, the J end by 1 base, with 13 bases between. Germline values: CDR1 MDHEN, CDR2 SYDVKM. The CDR3 DNA reads as TGTGCCAGCAGGCCTAAAATGCTTTCCTACAATGAGCAGTTCTTC. It encodes CASRPKMLSYNEQFF.

The chain uses TRBV10-3 and TRBJ2-1; 13 bases align to TRBD2. Germline CDR1 reads ENHRY; CDR2 reads SYGVKD. The length of the CDR3 is 14 residues. With V trimmed by 6 bases and J by 10 bases, 6 bases remained unmatched. The CDR3, as DNA: TGTGCCATCAGAGGACTAGCGGGAGAAGGGGAGCAGTTCTTC. Translation gives CAIRGLAGEGEQFF.

There are a few counts of this clone. The chain is built from TRBV11-2 and TRBJ2-1; tentative D call: TRBD1 (6 bases). This CDR3 has 17 residues. The germline V gene encodes CDR1 SGHAT and CDR2 FQNNGV. Trimming cost V 0 bases and J 6 bases, with 18 bases left between them. CDR3 sequence (DNA): TGTGCCAGCAGCTTAGAGGGGGCTCCACGACTTTTCAATGAGCAGTTCTTC. Amino acids: CASSLEGAPRLFNEQFF.

The rearrangement joins TRBV5-6 to TRBJ2-7, with D perhaps matching TRBD2 (6 bases). V was trimmed by 4 bases and J by 5 bases, leaving 28 bases between them. The germline V gene has CDR1 SGHDT and CDR2 YYEEEE. This CDR3 region has 18 residues. In DNA form, the CDR3 reads TGTGCCAGCAGCGGGGGTAGGGAGGCGGGCCGGGGAGTCCACGAGCAGTACTTC. Translated, it gives CASSGGREAGRGVHEQYF.

The sample holds one count of this clone. CDR3: CASSLNRGGNTGELFF. The CDR3 DNA reads TGTGCCAGCAGCTTGAACAGGGGAGGGAACACCGGGGAGCTGTTTTTT. The J gene is TRBJ2-2, the V gene TRBV11-2, with D perhaps TRBD1 (7 bases). The CDR3 runs 16 residues. The germline CDR1 and CDR2 sequences are SGHAT and FQNNGV. Trimming cost V 3 bases and J 1 base, with 12 bases left between them.

This chain uses TRBV27 with TRBJ1-2; no reliable D call. V lost 3 bases, J lost 4 bases, and 9 bases lay in between. This CDR3 is 13 amino acids long. Germline V gene lookup returns CDR1 MNHEY and CDR2 SMNVEV (reference sequence). This chain's CDR3 is CASSFGAGYGYTF. In nucleotides, the CDR3 is TGTGCCAGCAGTTTCGGCGCAGGCTATGGCTACACCTTC.

V is TRBV5-5 and J is TRBJ2-7; 7 bases are a match to TRBD1. Trimming cost V 5 bases and J 2 bases; bases outside gene matches: 19. In germline, CDR1 is SGHKS, CDR2 YYEKEE (reference sequence). CDR3 length: 18 amino acids. The CDR3 is CASRTGPKGDRPPYEQYF. The CDR3, as DNA: TGTGCCAGCAGGACGGGCCCTAAGGGGGACAGACCTCCCTACGAGCAGTACTTC.

This clone occurred a few times. The chain is built from TRBV6-4 and TRBJ2-7; 10 nucleotides match TRBD2. The J segment lost 2 bases and the V segment lost 0 bases, leaving 13 bases of the junction unmatched. Germline assignment: CDR1 MRHNA and CDR2 SNTAGT. The CDR3 length is 19 residues. The CDR3 nucleotides read TGTGCCAGCAGTGACTCGATAATTCCGGGGCTAGCGGGGGCCTACGAGCAGTACTTC. It is translated as CASSDSIIPGLAGAYEQYF.

This chain joins TRBV5-3 and TRBJ2-7; 8 bases match TRBD2. TRBV5-3 is flagged as an ORF with uncertain function. V trimming: 2 bases; J trimming: 2 bases; junction bases outside the gene matches: 3. The CDR3 totals 14 residues. The CDR3 here is CARSFSGVTYEQYF. The CDR3 DNA follows: TGTGCCAGAAGCTTTAGCGGGGTTACCTACGAGCAGTACTTC.

The J gene is TRBJ2-7, the V gene TRBV7-8; 13 nucleotides line up with TRBD2. Per germline, CDR1 SGHVS and CDR2 FQNEAQ. V was pared by 6 bases and J by 5 bases, with 13 bases of the junction left unmatched. The CDR3 is made up of 17 amino acids. The CDR3 nucleotides are TGTGCCAGCAGTCCAACTAGCGGGAGGGAAGGGAGGCACGAGCAGTACTTC. Its translation: CASSPTSGREGRHEQYF.

This chain connects TRBV29-1 to TRBJ2-1; 8 bases map to TRBD2. Looked up from germline, CDR1 is SQVTM and CDR2 is ANQGSEA. V shed 1 base, J shed 4 bases, and the junction held 6 bases outside the gene matches. The CDR3 has 15 amino acids. Here the CDR3 reads CSVEVISGTYNEQFF. The CDR3 DNA sequence: TGCAGCGTTGAAGTCATTAGCGGGACATACAATGAGCAGTTCTTC.

The CDR3: CASSPHGAEAFF. For the CDR3, the DNA is TGTGCCAGCAGCCCACACGGGGCTGAAGCTTTCTTT. The V gene is TRBV11-2, the J gene TRBJ1-1; D ambiguous. Germline loops: CDR1 SGHAT, CDR2 FQNNGV. V dropped 5 bases and J dropped 6 bases, with 10 bases sitting between them. This CDR3 has 12 amino acids.

The V call is TRBV2, the J call TRBJ2-5; D is possibly TRBD1 (6 bases). V shed 6 bases and J shed 2 bases, with 10 bases lying between them. The germline V gene encodes CDR1 SNHLY and CDR2 FYNNEI. This CDR3 has 13 amino acids. The CDR3 protein is CASRWTEQETQYF. The CDR3 nucleotides are TGTGCCAGCAGGTGGACAGAGCAAGAGACCCAGTACTTC. The full variable domain, completed using reference TRBV2 and TRBJ2-5, is EPEVTQTPSHQVTQMGQEVILRCVPISNHLYFYWYRQILGQKVEFLVSFYNNEISEKSEIFDDQFSVERPDGSNFTLKIRSTKLEDSAMYFCASRWTEQETQYFGPGTRLLVL.

This clone was seen only a few times. The chain combines TRBV2 with TRBJ2-1, with D hard to call. This CDR3 contains 19 residues. The V gene's germline CDR1 is SNHLY and CDR2 FYNNEI. Trimming cost V 10 bases and J 4 bases, with 32 bases left between them. The CDR3 spells CATSRRSRSRKHLYNEQFF. CDR3 DNA: TGTGCCACCTCCCGCCGGTCGCGGTCCCGAAAACACCTATACAATGAGCAGTTCTTC.

V is TRBV5-4 and J is TRBJ2-5, with D maybe TRBD2 (5 bases). Per the germline V gene, CDR1 is SGHNT and CDR2 is YYREEE (reference sequence). Trimming stripped 1 base from V and 5 bases from J, with 9 bases between. There are 13 residues in the CDR3. The CDR3 reads CASSLQTGETQYF. In DNA, the CDR3 is TGTGCCAGCAGCTTGCAGACGGGGGAGACCCAGTACTTC.

The V call is TRBV4-1, the J call TRBJ2-1; D may be TRBD2 (5 bases). V was shortened by 4 bases and J by 7 bases, with 17 bases between the two germline ends. The CDR3 runs 15 residues. Looked up from germline, CDR1 is MGHRA and CDR2 is YSYEKL. This CDR3 is CASSRGPSLENEQFF. In nucleotides, the CDR3 is TGCGCCAGCAGCCGCGGGCCATCCTTGGAGAATGAGCAGTTCTTC.

V gene TRBV7-6 combines with J gene TRBJ1-6, with D possibly matching TRBD1 (6 bases). The V gene lost 5 bases and the J gene lost 6 bases, with 14 bases spanning the gap. This CDR3 comprises 15 residues. The germline V gene encodes CDR1 SGHVS and CDR2 FNYEAQ. The CDR3 DNA reads TGTGCCAGCAGCCCGGACAGTTTTCTTAATTCACCCCTCCACTTT. Encoded protein: CASSPDSFLNSPLHF.

V is TRBV10-1 and J is TRBJ1-1; the match to TRBD1 covers 12 bases. The CDR3 spans 18 residues. Germline CDR1 WNHNN, CDR2 SYGVQD (reference sequence). Trimming at V came to 0 bases and at J to 4 bases, leaving 9 bases not matched to a gene. The CDR3 DNA reads TGCGCCAGCAGTGAGTCTCAAAGGGACAGGGGGCTGCGCACTGAAGCTTTCTTT. Its translation: CASSESQRDRGLRTEAFF.

The chain combines TRBV19 with TRBJ1-1; D might be TRBD1 (6 bases). Germline V gene data show CDR1 as LNHDA and CDR2 as SQIVND (reference sequence). V was shortened by 5 bases and J by 1 base, with 20 bases between the two germline ends. The CDR3 has 17 amino acids. The CDR3, as DNA: TGTGCCAGTAGTTTATTCGGTCAAACAGGGCCGAACACTGAAGCTTTCTTT. This encodes CASSLFGQTGPNTEAFF. Full variable domain (missing parts from reference TRBV19 and TRBJ1-1): DGGITQSPKYLFRKEGQNVTLSCEQNLNHDAMYWYRQDPGQGLRLIYYSQIVNDFQKGDIAEGYSVSREKKESFPLTVTSAQKNPTAFYLCASSLFGQTGPNTEAFFGQGTRLTVV.

The rearrangement links TRBV28 to TRBJ1-1, with a weak D call TRBD1 (5 bases). The V gene's germline CDR1 is MDHEN and CDR2 SYDVKM. The CDR3 sequence is 15 residues long. Trimming left V 2 bases short and J 6 bases short, with 16 bases between. The CDR3 protein is CASSLRAGPSAEAFF. CDR3 coding DNA: TGTGCCAGCAGTTTAAGGGCAGGGCCTTCGGCTGAAGCTTTCTTT.

The chain is built from TRBV27 and TRBJ2-3, with 10 bases fitting TRBD2. The junction had 17 bases not matched to a gene; V was cut back by 5 bases and J by 0 bases. CDR1 is MNHEY, CDR2 SMNVEV, per germline (reference sequence). The CDR3 has 20 amino acids. The CDR3 coding sequence is TGTGCCAGCAGTACCTCTCTTTTGTCTAGCGGGAGTGCGAGCACAGATACGCAGTATTTT. This encodes CASSTSLLSSGSASTDTQYF.

V and J are TRBV29-1 and TRBJ1-2; weak D call: TRBD1 (6 bases). The CDR3 spans 13 residues. The germline CDR1 and CDR2 sequences are SQVTM and ANQGSEA. Trimming left V 4 bases short and J 4 bases short, with 13 bases between. The CDR3 is CSVGSGEVYGYTF. In nucleotides, the CDR3 is TGCAGCGTTGGGTCAGGGGAAGTCTATGGCTACACCTTC.

The rearrangement uses TRBV30 and TRBJ2-1, with 7 bases lining up with TRBD2. Losses at the gene ends were 3 bases for V and 7 bases for J; bases not matched to a gene: 12. Looked up from germline, CDR1 is GTSNPN and CDR2 is SVGIG (reference sequence). This CDR3 spans 15 amino acids. CDR3 amino acids: CAWSRDYSRGNEQFF. Written as DNA, the CDR3 is TGTGCCTGGAGCCGGGACTACAGCCGGGGGAATGAGCAGTTCTTC.

The gene calls are TRBV7-9 and TRBJ1-4; D not certain. Germline V CDR1 and CDR2: SEHNR, FQNEAQ (reference sequence). The CDR3 sequence is 13 residues long. V lost 5 bases to trimming and J lost 10 bases, with 14 bases between them. The chain's CDR3 is CASSAQEVGKLFF. The CDR3, as DNA: TGTGCCAGCAGCGCCCAGGAGGTTGGAAAACTGTTTTTT.

In its sample, this clone was seen a few times. The chain joins TRBV25-1 to TRBJ1-2; a weak D match, TRBD1 (5 bases). The germline CDR1 and CDR2 sequences are MGHDK and SYGVNS. The V and J ends lost 6 bases and 4 bases respectively, with 15 bases between them. The CDR3 runs to 14 residues. CDR3 nucleotides: TGTGCCAGCAGAGGAGGGGCGTTGTCCTATGGCTACACCTTC. Residues: CASRGGALSYGYTF.